The 10 T cell receptor beta chains below were found in one sample sequenced in a study of CD8 T cells in Susac syndrome. With random hexamers, reverse transcription was performed on about 0.5 to 1 ug of RNA. TCRdb independently ran MiXCR on the immunoSEQ multiplex PCR reads; one entry per CDR3 protein. Counted here are 200,000 to 300,000 distinct CDR3 sequences, almost 97% occurring once; the ten biggest clones make up around 0.1%. Sequenced input: CD4+ T cells from PBMCs. Source of these receptors: a human donor with Susac syndrome.

This clonotype occurred once. This chain uses TRBV19 with TRBJ2-5; 8 bases line up with TRBD2. V gave up 4 bases and J gave up 4 bases; unmatched junction bases: 14. The CDR3 consists of 17 residues. Germline V gene lookup returns CDR1 LNHDA and CDR2 SQIVND (reference sequence). The CDR3, as DNA: TGTGCCAGTAGTACCGCGGGGCTTCTAGCGGGCAGAGAGACCCAGTACTTC. It translates to CASSTAGLLAGRETQYF.

The rearrangement uses TRBV20-1 and TRBJ1-2; a possible D gene is TRBD1 (6 bases). This CDR3 is built from 14 residues. Trimming took off 3 bases at V and 4 bases at J, with 15 bases between the two ends. Germline V gene data show CDR1 as DFQATT and CDR2 as SNEGSKA (reference sequence). The CDR3 DNA reads as TGCAGTGCTAGGGAGGGGGGTAGGCGCTATGGCTACACCTTC. Translated, it gives CSAREGGRRYGYTF.

The CDR3 here is CAWSALDTEAFF. CDR3 nucleotide sequence: TGTGCCTGGAGTGCTTTGGACACTGAAGCTTTCTTT. V usage is TRBV30 and J usage is TRBJ1-1; D is ambiguous. V lost 1 base, J lost 3 bases, and 6 bases lay in between. There are 12 residues in the CDR3. Germline V lookup: CDR1 GTSNPN, CDR2 SVGIG (reference sequence).

The chain combines TRBV9 with TRBJ2-3; D perhaps matches TRBD1 (6 bases). Germline values: CDR1 SGDLS, CDR2 YYNGEE. CDR3 length: 16 amino acids. V was trimmed by 0 bases and J by 6 bases, leaving 17 bases between them. The CDR3 DNA follows: TGTGCCAGCAGCGTAGTGGGACAACCCCGGAAGGATACGCAGTATTTT. This translates into CASSVVGQPRKDTQYF.

This rearrangement joins TRBV4-2 to TRBJ2-2; 11 bases align to TRBD1. CDR3 size: 17 residues. Losses at the gene ends were 0 bases for V and 5 bases for J; bases not matched to a gene: 5. The germline V gene encodes CDR1 LGHNA and CDR2 YNFKEQ. CDR3 DNA sequence: TGTGCCAGCAGCCAAGATTTTGGGACAGGGGGAACCGGGGAGCTGTTTTTT. Protein product: CASSQDFGTGGTGELFF.

The V and J genes are TRBV19 and TRBJ2-4, with D possibly being TRBD2 (5 bases). The CDR3 spans 15 residues. Trimming stripped 6 bases from V and 15 bases from J, with 27 bases between. Germline V gene data show CDR1 as LNHDA and CDR2 as SQIVND (reference sequence). The CDR3 spells CASRTSAEGPASWYF. CDR3 in DNA: TGTGCCAGTAGGACCTCAGCAGAGGGTCCAGCGTCGTGGTACTTC.

The V call is TRBV5-1, the J call TRBJ2-7; TRBD1 is a possible D gene (5 bases). The CDR3 loop spans 13 amino acids. CDR1 and CDR2 (germline): SGHRS, YFSETQ. The V end lost 6 bases, the J end lost 0 bases, and 10 bases lay between the germline ends. For the CDR3, the DNA is TGCGCCAGCACGTCAGGGTCCTCCTACGAGCAGTACTTC. Amino acids: CASTSGSSYEQYF.

This rearrangement joins TRBV28 to TRBJ1-2; perhaps TRBD1 as D (6 bases). Per the germline V gene, CDR1 is MDHEN and CDR2 is SYDVKM. This CDR3 contains 15 residues. V lost 6 bases, J lost 2 bases, and 16 bases lay in between. For the CDR3, the DNA is TGTGCCAGCAGCCTCCGTTCGGGACAAAACTATGGCTACACCTTC. Its translation: CASSLRSGQNYGYTF.

The V gene is TRBV30, the J gene TRBJ1-5; TRBD1 matches at 8 bases. Germline assignment: CDR1 GTSNPN and CDR2 SVGIG (reference sequence). V lost 2 bases, J lost 4 bases, and 4 bases stayed unmatched. The CDR3 extends over 14 amino acids. In DNA, the CDR3 is TGTGCCTGGAGTATCGGACAGGGAAATCAGCCCCAGCATTTT. Translating gives CAWSIGQGNQPQHF. Combining the CDR3 with reference TRBV30 and TRBJ1-5 gives the whole variable domain SQTIHQWPATLVQPVGSPLSLECTVEGTSNPNLYWYRQAAGRGLQLLFYSVGIGQISSEVPQNLSASRPQDRQFILSSKKLLLSDSGFYLCAWSIGQGNQPQHFGDGTRLSIL.

The chain carries TRBV18 and TRBJ2-5; D assignment may be TRBD1 or TRBD2 (5 bases each). CDR3 length equals 13 residues. The V and J ends lost 5 bases and 7 bases respectively, with 14 bases between them. The germline V gene has CDR1 KGHSH and CDR2 LQKENI. CDR3 amino acids: CASSDWGSGTQYF. Written as DNA, the CDR3 is TGTGCCAGCTCAGACTGGGGGTCAGGGACCCAGTACTTC.